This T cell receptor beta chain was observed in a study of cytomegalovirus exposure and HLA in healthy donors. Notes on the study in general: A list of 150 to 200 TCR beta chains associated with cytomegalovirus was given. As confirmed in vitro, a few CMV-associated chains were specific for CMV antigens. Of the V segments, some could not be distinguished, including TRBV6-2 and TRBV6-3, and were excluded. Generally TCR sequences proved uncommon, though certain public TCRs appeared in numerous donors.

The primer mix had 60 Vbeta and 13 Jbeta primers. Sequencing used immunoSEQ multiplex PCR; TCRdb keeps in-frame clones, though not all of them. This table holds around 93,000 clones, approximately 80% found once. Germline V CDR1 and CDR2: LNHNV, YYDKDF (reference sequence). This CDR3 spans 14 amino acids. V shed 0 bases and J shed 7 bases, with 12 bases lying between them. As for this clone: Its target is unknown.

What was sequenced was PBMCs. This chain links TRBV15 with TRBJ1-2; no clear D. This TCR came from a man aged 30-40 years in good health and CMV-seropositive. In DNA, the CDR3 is TGTGCCACCAGCAGAGAGCCGGGGTACTGTGGCTACACCTTC. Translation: CATSREPGYCGYTF. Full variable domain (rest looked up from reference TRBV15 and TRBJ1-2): DAMVIQNPRYQVTQFGKPVTLSCSQTLNHNVMYWYQQKSSQAPKLLFHYYDKDFNNEADTPDNFQSRRPNTSFCFLDIRSPGLGDTAMYLCATSREPGYCGYTFGSGTRLTVV.